This T cell receptor (beta chain) is from a study of breast tumors, draining lymph nodes, adjacent tissues (dated by TCRdb to about 2016). As for the study more broadly: The study compared TCR beta repertoires across tumor, adjacent nontumor tissue and axillary lymph nodes from breast cancer patients. The study was designed to assess the relationships and possible T-cell exchange between tumor, surrounding tissue and draining lymph node repertoires in human breast cancer. The study at large found these results: Tumor T-cell repertoires showed less diversity than lymph node repertoires and more diversity than nontumor tissue repertoires, and tumor T-cell repertoires showed preferential V and J gene usage. The data were judged consistent with most tumor T cells deriving from the lymph node and then expanding within tumor tissue. The study presented the conclusion that tumor T cells originate in lymph nodes as consistent with a hypothesis, not as something directly demonstrated. The similarity between tumor and nontumor tissue repertoires was significantly greater in luminal-like breast cancer than in basal-like breast cancer.

The run used an Illumina HiSeq 2000. TCR beta chain libraries were generated by multiplex PCR amplification. The amplified TCR beta chain products were analyzed by high-throughput sequencing. TCRdb's own reprocessing of the public reads used fastp at Q25 and MiXCR and kept productive beta chains. Rows with one shared CDR3 protein collapse into an entry with the most common genes and DNA. The sample table holds approximately 88,000 distinct CDR3 sequences, of which approximately 31% were seen once. The top ten clones comprise more than 7% of the sample. The CDR3 holds 13 amino acids from the cysteine to the phenylalanine. Of the read, only the CDR3 DNA is kept; its 39 bases are in frame from base 1. CDR1 and CDR2 (SEHNR, FQNEAQ) derive from the germline V gene (reference sequence). On this clonotype itself: The antigen it binds to is not known. Germline is not matched at one junction end, which may reflect a read error.

The lymph node samples were taken from the axillary draining lymph nodes of breast cancer patients. The sample taken for sequencing was axillary lymph node tissue. The clonotype originates from a female donor with breast cancer. Some clones in this sample may be carry-over from other donors' samples. Recombination connected TRBV7-9 to TRBJ1-1; the D gene is unclear. The encoded CDR3 is CASGLDPQPGAFF. The DNA sequence is given as TGTGCCAGCGGCTTAGACCCTCAGCCTGGAGCTTTCTTT.